Listed below are T cell receptor beta chains from one sample, sequenced in a study of T cell responses to AZD1222 COVID-19 vaccine. Produced via immunoSEQ multiplex PCR; TCRdb's table is partial and in-frame only. This table holds around 80,000 clones, about 88% found once. Sequences were derived from peripheral blood, sampled on day 0 of AZD1222 vaccination. These TCRs come from an adult in good health. The CDR3 runs from the conserved cysteine through the conserved F or W. The order of the fields is clone size, D gene, J gene, V gene, CDR3 DNA, CDR3 protein. D genes are given only for firm matches. The size of a clone is reported for some rows only, either as once, few or many, or as a class for expanded clones.

abundance: .; d_gene: .; j_gene: TRBJ2-3; v_gene: TRBV7-2; CDR3nt: TGTGCCAGCAGCCAACCACCCGGAGGGCAGTATTTT; CDR3aa: CASSQPPGGQYF
abundance: .; d_gene: TRBD2; j_gene: TRBJ2-7; v_gene: TRBV6-5; CDR3nt: TGTGCCAGCAGGGGGGGGGCCTACGAGCAGTACTTC; CDR3aa: CASRGGAYEQYF
abundance: few; d_gene: TRBD1; j_gene: TRBJ1-1; v_gene: TRBV29-1; CDR3nt: TGCAGCGGAGTCACAGGGGGCCTCACTGAAGCTTTCTTT; CDR3aa: CSGVTGGLTEAFF
abundance: .; d_gene: TRBD2; j_gene: TRBJ2-5; v_gene: TRBV6-8; CDR3nt: TGTGCCAGCAGTTATAGAGAGACTCCCCGGGGGGGACCCCAAGAGACCCAGTACTTC; CDR3aa: CASSYRETPRGGPQETQYF
abundance: .; d_gene: .; j_gene: TRBJ2-3; v_gene: TRBV12-3/TRBV12-4; CDR3nt: TGTGCCAGCAGACGGACAGATACGCAGTATTTT; CDR3aa: CASRRTDTQYF
abundance: .; d_gene: .; j_gene: TRBJ2-3; v_gene: TRBV7-8; CDR3nt: TGTGCCAGCAGCTTATTGGGGGGCAGAGATACGCAGTATTTT; CDR3aa: CASSLLGGRDTQYF
abundance: .; d_gene: .; j_gene: TRBJ2-2; v_gene: TRBV11-3; CDR3nt: TGTGCCAGCAGCCACAGGAGCGTCACCGGGGAGCTGTTTTTT; CDR3aa: CASSHRSVTGELFF
abundance: .; d_gene: .; j_gene: TRBJ1-5; v_gene: TRBV7-8; CDR3nt: TGTGCCAGCAGCTTATTAGGAGGGTTCAATCAGCCCCAGCATTTT; CDR3aa: CASSLLGGFNQPQHF
abundance: .; d_gene: .; j_gene: TRBJ2-3; v_gene: TRBV5-1; CDR3nt: TGCGCCAGCAGCTTTGGTTTCAGGGGGGGCAGCCCTATGGATACGCAGTATTTT; CDR3aa: CASSFGFRGGSPMDTQYF
abundance: .; d_gene: .; j_gene: TRBJ2-7; v_gene: TRBV6-6; CDR3nt: TGTGCCAGCAGTCGGGACAATTCCTACGAGCAGTACTTC; CDR3aa: CASSRDNSYEQYF
abundance: .; d_gene: .; j_gene: TRBJ1-3; v_gene: TRBV7-6; CDR3nt: TGTGCCAGCAGCTTAGGTCCAGGCTCTGGAAACACCATATATTTT; CDR3aa: CASSLGPGSGNTIYF
abundance: .; d_gene: .; j_gene: TRBJ1-5; v_gene: TRBV2; CDR3nt: TGTGCCAGCAGTCCAGTACAGGGAAATCAGCCCCAGCATTTT; CDR3aa: CASSPVQGNQPQHF
abundance: .; d_gene: .; j_gene: TRBJ2-1; v_gene: TRBV11-1; CDR3nt: TGTGCCAGCAGCTTCGGGCTAGTCAAGAGCAATGAGCAGTTCTTC; CDR3aa: CASSFGLVKSNEQFF
abundance: .; d_gene: .; j_gene: TRBJ1-6; v_gene: TRBV6-6; CDR3nt: TGTGCCAGCAGACGATCGGGGAGCTCCTATAATTCACCCCTCCACTTT; CDR3aa: CASRRSGSSYNSPLHF
abundance: .; d_gene: TRBD2; j_gene: TRBJ2-5; v_gene: TRBV7-2; CDR3nt: TGTGCCAGCAGCTTAGTAAGGACTAGCGGGCAAGAGACCCAGTACTTC; CDR3aa: CASSLVRTSGQETQYF
abundance: .; d_gene: .; j_gene: TRBJ1-6; v_gene: TRBV9; CDR3nt: TGTGCCAGCAGCGTAGGAATTGGTAATTCACCCCTCCACTTT; CDR3aa: CASSVGIGNSPLHF
abundance: .; d_gene: .; j_gene: TRBJ2-1; v_gene: TRBV3-1/TRBV3-2; CDR3nt: TGTGCCAGCAGCCCCCCTCGGGTGCGGGCAGTTCACAATGAGCAGTTCTTC; CDR3aa: CASSPPRVRAVHNEQFF
abundance: once; d_gene: .; j_gene: TRBJ2-1; v_gene: TRBV13; CDR3nt: TGTGCCAGCAGCTTAAATCTCGGGTTTCGGGCTGAGCAGTTCTTC; CDR3aa: CASSLNLGFRAEQFF
abundance: .; d_gene: .; j_gene: TRBJ1-1; v_gene: TRBV3-1/TRBV3-2; CDR3nt: TGTGCCAGCAGCCAGTCTTACACTGAAGCTTTCTTT; CDR3aa: CASSQSYTEAFF
abundance: .; d_gene: .; j_gene: TRBJ1-1; v_gene: TRBV19; CDR3nt: TGTGCCAGTAGTCCTCAGATGAACACTGAAGCTTTCTTT; CDR3aa: CASSPQMNTEAFF
abundance: .; d_gene: TRBD2; j_gene: TRBJ2-5; v_gene: TRBV28; CDR3nt: TGTGCCAGCAGTTTTTTACGTTCGGGAGGGCACGACTTC; CDR3aa: CASSFLRSGGHDF
abundance: .; d_gene: .; j_gene: TRBJ2-3; v_gene: TRBV10-3; CDR3nt: TGTGCCATCAGTGAGTCGAGCGGGACATCTAGCACAGATACGCAGTATTTT; CDR3aa: CAISESSGTSSTDTQYF
abundance: once; d_gene: .; j_gene: TRBJ2-3; v_gene: TRBV27; CDR3nt: TGTGCCAGCCGAAAGGCGGAAAGCACAGATACGCAGTATTTT; CDR3aa: CASRKAESTDTQYF
abundance: .; d_gene: TRBD2; j_gene: TRBJ2-1; v_gene: TRBV5-1; CDR3nt: TGCGCCAGCAATGTGGGACTAGCGGGAGGACCCAGACGGGAGTTCTTC; CDR3aa: CASNVGLAGGPRREFF
abundance: few; d_gene: TRBD1; j_gene: TRBJ1-4; v_gene: TRBV27; CDR3nt: TGTGCGAGCAGGGGGTTCGGAACTAATGAAAAACTGTTTTTT; CDR3aa: CASRGFGTNEKLFF
abundance: .; d_gene: TRBD1; j_gene: TRBJ2-1; v_gene: TRBV18; CDR3nt: TGTGCCAGCTCACTAAACAGGGGGAATGAGCAGTTCTTC; CDR3aa: CASSLNRGNEQFF
abundance: .; d_gene: TRBD2; j_gene: TRBJ2-3; v_gene: TRBV12-3/TRBV12-4; CDR3nt: TGTGCCAGCAGAACTAGCGCAGATACGCAGTATTTT; CDR3aa: CASRTSADTQYF
abundance: once; d_gene: TRBD1; j_gene: TRBJ1-1; v_gene: TRBV28; CDR3nt: TGTGCCAGCAGTTTGTCACAGGGGGCAGGTACTGAAGCTTTCTTT; CDR3aa: CASSLSQGAGTEAFF
abundance: .; d_gene: .; j_gene: TRBJ1-1; v_gene: TRBV3-1/TRBV3-2; CDR3nt: TGTGCCAGCAGCCACTCCTTGGGCTCCCGGGCTGAAGCTTTCTTT; CDR3aa: CASSHSLGSRAEAFF
abundance: .; d_gene: .; j_gene: TRBJ1-5; v_gene: TRBV2; CDR3nt: TGTGCCAGCAGCGGGACAAATAGCAATCAGCCCCAGCATTTT; CDR3aa: CASSGTNSNQPQHF
abundance: .; d_gene: .; j_gene: TRBJ2-2; v_gene: TRBV12-3/TRBV12-4; CDR3nt: TGTGCCAGCAGTTTAACCCGGGGCCCCGACTTTTTT; CDR3aa: CASSLTRGPDFF
abundance: .; d_gene: .; j_gene: TRBJ2-6; v_gene: TRBV18; CDR3nt: TGTGCCAGCTCACCTGGCTCTGGGGCCAACGTCCTGACTTTC; CDR3aa: CASSPGSGANVLTF
abundance: .; d_gene: TRBD1; j_gene: TRBJ1-4; v_gene: TRBV5-1; CDR3nt: TGCGCCAGCAGCTGGGCCGGGACAGGGAATGAAAAACTGTTTTTT; CDR3aa: CASSWAGTGNEKLFF
abundance: .; d_gene: .; j_gene: TRBJ1-1; v_gene: TRBV12-2; CDR3nt: TGTGCAAGTCGCTTAGCCTTGACCTTTGACAGGGGGAACACTGAAGCTTTCTTT; CDR3aa: CASRLALTFDRGNTEAFF
abundance: .; d_gene: .; j_gene: TRBJ2-3; v_gene: TRBV11-2; CDR3nt: TGTGCCAGCAGGCCTGAGCTAGCGATAGATACGCAGTATTTT; CDR3aa: CASRPELAIDTQYF
abundance: .; d_gene: .; j_gene: TRBJ2-5; v_gene: TRBV6-4; CDR3nt: TGTGCCAGCAGCAACCGGGACGGGGAGACCCAGTACTTC; CDR3aa: CASSNRDGETQYF
abundance: .; d_gene: .; j_gene: TRBJ1-2; v_gene: TRBV3-1/TRBV3-2; CDR3nt: TGTGCCAGCAGCCAGGGCAGGAGAAGCTATGGCTACACCTTC; CDR3aa: CASSQGRRSYGYTF
abundance: .; d_gene: TRBD1; j_gene: TRBJ1-2; v_gene: TRBV5-1; CDR3nt: TGCGCCAGCAGCCCAGGGACAGGGGAATTCTATGGCTACACCTTC; CDR3aa: CASSPGTGEFYGYTF
abundance: .; d_gene: .; j_gene: TRBJ1-2; v_gene: TRBV28; CDR3nt: TGTGCCAGCGAGTTTAGTTGGGGGAAATACACCTTC; CDR3aa: CASEFSWGKYTF
abundance: .; d_gene: .; j_gene: TRBJ1-1; v_gene: TRBV3-1/TRBV3-2; CDR3nt: TGTGCCAGCAGCCAAGATGATAGGACCCAATTT; CDR3aa: CASSQDDRTQF
abundance: .; d_gene: TRBD1; j_gene: TRBJ2-2; v_gene: TRBV15; CDR3nt: TGTGCCACCAGCAGAGGAGGGACAGCTAACACCGGGGAGCTGTTTTTT; CDR3aa: CATSRGGTANTGELFF